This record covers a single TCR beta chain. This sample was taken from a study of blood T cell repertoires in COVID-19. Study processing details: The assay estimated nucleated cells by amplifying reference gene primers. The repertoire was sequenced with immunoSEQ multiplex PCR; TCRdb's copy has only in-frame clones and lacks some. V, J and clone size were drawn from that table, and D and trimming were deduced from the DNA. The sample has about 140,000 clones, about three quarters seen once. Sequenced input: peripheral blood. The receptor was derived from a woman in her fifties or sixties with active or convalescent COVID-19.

The CDR3 protein is CASEEEGRMNTEAFF. The DNA of the CDR3 is TGTGCCAGTGAGGAGGAGGGAAGGATGAACACTGAAGCTTTCTTT. This rearrangement joins TRBV19 to TRBJ1-1, with unresolved D. This CDR3 has 15 residues. Germline values: CDR1 LNHDA, CDR2 SQIVND (reference sequence). With 8 bases removed from V and 0 bases from J, the gap between germline ends came to 16 bases.